The T cell receptor beta chain described here comes from a study of metastatic and nonmetastatic thyroid tumors. In the authors' workflow: The study built a papillary thyroid cancer distant-metastasis classifier from CDR3 differences across clinicopathological groups. Using MiXCR, TCRdb reanalyzed the PCR reads. What appears here as the V and J calls and clone size reflects TCRdb's work, not the paper's. The sample has about 40,000 clones, about 16% seen once. No treatment had been given to any patient before thyroid surgery. This TCR came from a female donor with papillary thyroid cancer or a benign thyroid nodule (not recorded which). Some clones in this sample may be carry-over from other donors' samples. Source material: blood.

The CDR3 protein is CSALSGVPTYTQYF. DNA of the CDR3: TGCAGTGCTCTCTCGGGGGTGCCAACATATACGCAGTATTTT. The chain employs TRBV20-1 and TRBJ2-3, with D tentatively TRBD2 (6 bases). The CDR3 has 14 residues. V shed 5 bases and J shed 7 bases, with 19 bases lying between them. CDR1 and CDR2 (germline): DFQATT, SNEGSKA (reference sequence).